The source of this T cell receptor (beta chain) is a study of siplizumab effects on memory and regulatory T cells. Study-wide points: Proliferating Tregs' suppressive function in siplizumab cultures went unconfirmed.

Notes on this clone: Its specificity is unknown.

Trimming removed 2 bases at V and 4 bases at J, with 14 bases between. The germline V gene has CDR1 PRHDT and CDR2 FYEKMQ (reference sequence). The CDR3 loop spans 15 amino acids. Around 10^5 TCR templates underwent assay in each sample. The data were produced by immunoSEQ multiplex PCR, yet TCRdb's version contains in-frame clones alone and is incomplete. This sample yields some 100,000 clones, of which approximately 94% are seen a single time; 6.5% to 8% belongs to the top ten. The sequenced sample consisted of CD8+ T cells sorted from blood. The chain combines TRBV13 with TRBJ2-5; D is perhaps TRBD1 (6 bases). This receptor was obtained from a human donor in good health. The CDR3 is CASSLRDRSRETQYF. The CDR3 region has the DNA TGTGCCAGCAGCTTACGTGACAGGTCGAGAGAGACCCAGTACTTC.